The rows below give T cell receptor beta chains drawn from one sample of a study of OX40 agonist ivuxolimab in advanced cancers. Using immunoSEQ multiplex PCR, the repertoire was profiled, and TCRdb retains in-frame clones only, with some absent. This table holds about 79,000 clones, 80% to 90% found once. Sequencing was performed on CD4+ or CD8+ T cells sorted from blood, taken in a trial of the OX40 agonist ivuxolimab. These receptors were collected from an adult with an advanced solid tumor such as melanoma, head and neck, liver or kidney cancer. Each CDR3 is given with its conserved first and last residue. D genes are given only for firm matches. Clone size, where shown, is once, few, many, or a class for clones that have expanded.

clone size	V gene	CDR3 length	J gene	D gene	CDR3 protein	CDR3 DNA
-	TRBV6-5	11	TRBJ2-1	-	CASSYRDEQFF	TGTGCCAGCAGTTACAGAGATGAGCAGTTCTTC
-	TRBV2	16	TRBJ2-1	-	CASSRDRDSSYNEQFF	TGTGCCAGCAGCAGGGACCGGGACTCCTCCTACAATGAGCAGTTCTTC
-	TRBV29-1	15	TRBJ1-2	-	CSVAAADFRGDGYTF	TGCAGCGTTGCGGCGGCGGACTTCCGAGGAGATGGCTACACCTTC
-	TRBV6-5	15	TRBJ2-7	-	CASRKGPTEAYEQYF	TGTGCCAGCAGGAAGGGACCCACCGAAGCCTACGAGCAGTACTTC
once	TRBV4-1	15	TRBJ2-1	TRBD2	CASSQDTGRGNEQFF	TGCGCCAGCAGCCAAGATACCGGGAGGGGAAATGAGCAGTTCTTC
-	TRBV7-6	14	TRBJ2-5	-	CASSLTWNQETQYF	TGTGCCAGCAGCCTCACCTGGAACCAAGAGACCCAGTACTTC
-	TRBV5-6	15	TRBJ2-7	TRBD1	CASSPTGTGRAGFSF	TGTGCCAGCAGCCCAACCGGGACAGGGAGAGCAGGTTTTTCTTTC
-	TRBV19	16	TRBJ2-3	-	CASTPVFGSGTDTQYF	TGTGCCAGTACCCCCGTCTTTGGGTCGGGCACAGATACGCAGTATTTT
once	TRBV18	15	TRBJ2-7	-	CASSPPQQGGGEQYF	TGTGCCAGCTCACCACCGCAACAGGGAGGGGGCGAGCAGTACTTC
-	TRBV7-6	16	TRBJ2-1	TRBD2	CASSLLAGEVYNEQFF	TGTGCCAGCAGTCTACTAGCGGGAGAAGTCTACAATGAGCAGTTCTTC
-	TRBV7-2	17	TRBJ2-1	TRBD2	CASSLMPSGSFYNEQFF	TGTGCCAGCAGCTTAATGCCTAGCGGGAGTTTCTACAATGAGCAGTTCTTC
-	TRBV7-2	15	TRBJ2-3	-	CASRRDGRGADTQYF	TGTGCCAGTCGCCGAGACGGGAGAGGGGCAGATACGCAGTATTTT
-	TRBV30	11	TRBJ1-1	-	CAWGMNTEAFF	TGTGCCTGGGGTATGAACACTGAAGCTTTCTTT
-	TRBV19	16	TRBJ2-1	-	CASSFRPQGPLNEQFF	TGTGCCAGTAGTTTCCGACCTCAGGGCCCCCTGAATGAGCAGTTCTTC
-	TRBV7-6	15	TRBJ2-1	TRBD2	CASRKAGGLVDEQFF	TGTGCCAGCAGAAAAGCGGGAGGGCTCGTAGATGAGCAGTTCTTC
-	TRBV19	16	TRBJ1-3	-	CASSNSDILSGNTIYF	TGTGCCAGTAGTAATTCGGACATCCTCTCTGGAAACACCATATATTTT
-	TRBV28	18	TRBJ2-2	-	CASSLPRLHPKNTGELFF	TGTGCCAGCAGTTTGCCGCGGTTGCATCCAAAAAACACCGGGGAGCTGTTTTTT
-	TRBV6-5	14	TRBJ2-7	-	CASSSISVVGEQYF	TGTGCCAGCAGTTCAATCTCGGTTGTCGGCGAGCAGTACTTC
-	TRBV19	16	TRBJ2-5	TRBD2	CASSSLLAGDQRTQYF	TGTGCCAGTAGTAGCTTACTAGCGGGAGACCAGAGAACCCAGTACTTC
-	TRBV29-1	12	TRBJ2-7	TRBD1	CSVAWTGDEQYF	TGCAGCGTAGCCTGGACAGGGGACGAGCAGTACTTC
-	TRBV7-9	15	TRBJ2-5	-	CASSLAMAEQETQYF	TGTGCCAGCAGCTTAGCGATGGCAGAACAAGAGACCCAGTACTTC
-	TRBV7-8	16	TRBJ2-3	TRBD2	CASSHGLAGYRRTQYF	TGTGCCAGCAGCCATGGACTAGCGGGATATCGGCGTACGCAGTATTTT
-	TRBV11-3	18	TRBJ2-3	TRBD1	CASSSKWDSLSSTDTQYF	TGTGCCAGCAGCTCGAAGTGGGACAGCTTGTCTAGCACAGATACGCAGTATTTT
-	TRBV5-1	15	TRBJ2-7	TRBD2	CASSLGNSGNYEQYF	TGCGCCAGCAGCTTGGGTAATAGCGGGAATTACGAGCAGTACTTC
-	TRBV27	15	TRBJ1-1	TRBD1	CASSLLGQQNTEAFF	TGTGCCAGCAGTTTATTGGGACAGCAGAACACTGAAGCTTTCTTT
-	TRBV11-3	19	TRBJ2-5	-	CASSSPWGRGPASQETQYF	TGTGCCAGCAGCTCCCCCTGGGGGCGCGGGCCTGCCTCCCAAGAGACCCAGTACTTC
-	TRBV25-1	11	TRBJ2-1	-	CASSIFDEQFF	TGTGCCAGCTCCATTTTCGATGAGCAGTTCTTC
-	TRBV19	15	TRBJ2-6	-	CASTVGESGANVLTF	TGTGCCAGTACCGTGGGGGAATCTGGGGCCAACGTCCTGACTTTC
-	TRBV5-1	14	TRBJ2-7	TRBD1	CASSKGTGLEEQYF	TGCGCCAGCAGCAAGGGGACAGGGTTGGAAGAGCAGTACTTC
-	TRBV27	18	TRBJ2-3	-	CASSSSGASGIYTDTQYF	-
-	TRBV19	16	TRBJ2-5	TRBD2	CASSRGLAGDRETQYF	TGTGCCAGTAGTAGGGGACTAGCGGGAGACCGTGAGACCCAGTACTTC
-	TRBV27	13	TRBJ2-2	-	CASSLSYTGELFF	TGTGCCAGCAGTTTATCATACACCGGGGAGCTGTTTTTT
-	TRBV7-3	15	TRBJ2-3	-	CASSLGGAYTDTQYF	TGTGCCAGCAGCTTAGGTGGGGCTTACACAGATACGCAGTATTTT